The sequence of this TCR beta chain was determined in a study of blood T cell repertoires in COVID-19. Study details: Samples taken during acute and convalescent COVID-19 were collected in the United States, Italy and Spain. PBMCs, B-cell-depleted T cells, or T cells were the source of the cDNA or gDNA that made up the material.

Germline V gene data show CDR1 as SGHVS and CDR2 as FQNEAQ. The CDR3 has 17 amino acids. Trimming cost V 1 base and J 7 bases; bases outside gene matches: 14. Per the original methods: Counts of nucleated cells, estimated from reference gene primer amplification, were obtained. Clones were read by immunoSEQ multiplex PCR, and TCRdb kept only the in-frame ones, dropping some. V, J and clone size derive from that table, while D and trimming were established from the DNA sequence. The sample records approximately 56,000 clones, 80% to 90% being singletons. The Seattle patients joined while their infection was active and were tracked longitudinally afterward.

Sequenced: peripheral blood. This TCR was sampled from a woman aged 55-75 years with COVID-19, enrolled during active disease. The genes are TRBV7-8 and TRBJ2-7, with 9 bases lining up with TRBD2. The CDR3 coding sequence is TGTGCCAGCAGCTTAGTGGCTAGCGGGGCTGAGATGTATGAGCAGTACTTC. It yields the protein CASSLVASGAEMYEQYF.